This record concerns one TCR beta chain sequence. What it recognizes is unknown. TCRdb itself ran the 5' RACE reads through MiXCR, one entry per CDR3 protein. Found here are 9,500 to 13,000 distinct CDR3 sequences, about half of them singletons; the top ten hold around 12%. Study conclusions and caveats: Greatest tumor Treg TCR overlap was with tumor naive CD4+ cells. Larger-cohort validation covered only one TCR beta V-J rearrangement.

The CDR3 extends over 13 amino acids. Germline-derived CDR1 and CDR2 are ENHRY and SYGVKD. V was clipped by 8 bases and J by 3 bases; unmatched bases: 5. Naive CD4+ T cells were purified with Tregs depleted by CD25. The V call is TRBV10-3, the J call TRBJ2-5, with 8 bases identical to TRBD2. Sequencing input: tumor-infiltrating naive CD4+ T cells sorted from the breast tumor. The subset here: naive CD4+ T cells, CD4+CD45RA+CD25-. The sequence derives from a female donor with breast cancer. CDR3 loop: CAIQSGGEETQYF. The CDR3 DNA follows: TGTGCCATCCAAAGCGGGGGAGAAGAGACCCAGTACTTC.